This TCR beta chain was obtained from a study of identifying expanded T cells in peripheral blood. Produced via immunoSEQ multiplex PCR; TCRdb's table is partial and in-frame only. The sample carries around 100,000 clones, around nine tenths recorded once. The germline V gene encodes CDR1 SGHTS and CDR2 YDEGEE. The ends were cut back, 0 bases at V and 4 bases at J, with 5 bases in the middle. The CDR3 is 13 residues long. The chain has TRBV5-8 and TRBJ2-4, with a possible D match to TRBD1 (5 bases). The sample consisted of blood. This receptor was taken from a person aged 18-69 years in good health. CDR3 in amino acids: CASSLGQKNIQYF. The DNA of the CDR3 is TGTGCCAGCAGCTTGGGACAGAAAAACATTCAGTACTTC.